These T cell receptor beta chains were read from a single sample in a study of follicular helper T cells after annual influenza vaccination. TCRdb keeps only in-frame clones here, not all; method: immunoSEQ multiplex PCR. The table includes roughly 15,000 clones, about 83% detected once. Sequencing was performed on CXCR5- memory CD4+ T cells sorted from blood, taken on the day of influenza vaccination. The origin of the receptors is an adult who received the influenza vaccine. Each CDR3 is given with its conserved first and last residue. Fields, in order: V gene, D gene, clone size, J gene, CDR3 DNA, CDR3 protein. The D gene is left open where the match is weak. Expanded clones are given a class, and other clones once, few, many or no size at all.

TRBV7-9,TRBD1,-,TRBJ2-4,TGTGCCAGCAGTCTCGGGACAGGTTACGACATTCAGTACTTC,CASSLGTGYDIQYF
TRBV9,-,-,TRBJ1-2,TGTGCCAGAGGGCCGGGCCCCTATTTCGGCTACACCTTC,CARGPGPYFGYTF
TRBV18,-,-,TRBJ2-2,TGTGCCAGCTCATTCAAACAGGGAGGTGTCACCGGGGAGCTGTTTTTT,CASSFKQGGVTGELFF
TRBV6-6,-,-,TRBJ1-2,TGTGCCAGCAGTCAAAGACAGGAACCCTATGGCTACACCTTC,CASSQRQEPYGYTF
TRBV11-1,TRBD1,-,TRBJ1-1,TGTGCCAGCAGCTTAGTCGGCGACAGGGGAGATGAAGCTTTCTTT,CASSLVGDRGDEAFF
TRBV2,TRBD1,-,TRBJ2-7,TGTGCCAGCAGTCCGGACAGGGAGTCCTACGAGCAGTACTTC,CASSPDRESYEQYF
TRBV7-3,-,few,TRBJ1-6,TGTGCCAGCAGCTTAACGCAGGGAAATTCACCCCTCCACTTT,CASSLTQGNSPLHF
TRBV5-1,-,-,TRBJ1-2,TGCGCCAGCAGCCCAACCCCTAACAACTATGGCTACACCTTC,CASSPTPNNYGYTF
TRBV18,-,few,TRBJ1-6,TGTGCCAGCTCACCACGAGGGGATGAGGATTCACCCCTCCACTTT,CASSPRGDEDSPLHF
TRBV18,TRBD1,-,TRBJ2-2,TGTGCCAGCTCACGGAACCGACAGGGGGACACCGGGGAGCTGTTTTTT,CASSRNRQGDTGELFF
TRBV11-2,-,-,TRBJ1-1,TGTGCCAGCAGCTTAGAACAGTCGGGCACTGAAGCTTTCTTT,CASSLEQSGTEAFF
TRBV27,-,-,TRBJ2-3,TGTGCCAGCAGTTTTCCGACAGGCACAGATACGCAGTATTTT,CASSFPTGTDTQYF
TRBV5-8,-,-,TRBJ1-5,TGTGCCAGCAGCTTGGATTTAGGGACGGTTAGCAATCAGCCCCAGCATTTT,CASSLDLGTVSNQPQHF
TRBV15,-,-,TRBJ1-3,TGTGCCACCAGCGGGTCATCTGGAAACACCATATATTTT,CATSGSSGNTIYF
TRBV27,-,once,TRBJ1-1,TGTGCCAGCAACAGACTTGCGGGGGTGCCGAACACTGAAGCTTTCTTT,CASNRLAGVPNTEAFF
TRBV7-3,-,-,TRBJ2-3,TGTGCCAGCAGCGTCGGGGATACGCAGTATTTT,CASSVGDTQYF
TRBV11-3,-,few,TRBJ2-7,TGTGCCAGCAGCCCGGGGGCAGAATTCTACGAGCAGTACTTC,CASSPGAEFYEQYF
TRBV5-1,-,-,TRBJ2-7,TGCGCCAGCAGCGCAACTGAAACCTACGAGCAGTACTTC,CASSATETYEQYF
TRBV4-3,-,-,TRBJ2-1,TGCGCCAGCAGCCCCAAACCCCCAGGGGCGGGGATTTCCTACAATGAGCAGTTCTTC,CASSPKPPGAGISYNEQFF
TRBV5-1,TRBD1,-,TRBJ2-1,TGCGCCAGCAGCACCGGGACAGGTTCCTACAATGAGCAGTTCTTC,CASSTGTGSYNEQFF
TRBV9,-,-,TRBJ2-1,TGTGCCAGCAGCGTAATGGGACAAGACAATGAGCAGTTCTTC,CASSVMGQDNEQFF
TRBV7-2,-,-,TRBJ1-2,TGTGCCAGCAGCTTTTACGGGGCGTCAAAAGGTGGCTACACCTTC,CASSFYGASKGGYTF
TRBV7-8,TRBD1,-,TRBJ2-1,TGTGCCAGCAGCTCTACCCGGGGGACAGGGAACGATGAGCAGTTCTTC,CASSSTRGTGNDEQFF
TRBV7-2,-,-,TRBJ2-1,TGTGCCAGCAGCTTTAACGGCAAGCAGTTCTTC,CASSFNGKQFF
TRBV6-5,-,-,TRBJ1-1,TGTGCCAGCAGCCCCAGCCTGACTAACACTGAAGCTTTCTTT,CASSPSLTNTEAFF
TRBV28,-,-,TRBJ2-7,TGTGCCAGCAGTTCCCACCCGGACTCCTACGAGCAGTACTTC,CASSSHPDSYEQYF
TRBV11-2,-,-,TRBJ1-4,TGTGCCAGCAGCCTAGACCGGAGAGGGGGTGAAAAACTGTTTTTT,CASSLDRRGGEKLFF
TRBV2,-,-,TRBJ2-4,TGTGCCAGCAGTGAAAGAATAGGACAGCCCCTAGCCAAAAACATTCAGTACTTC,CASSERIGQPLAKNIQYF
TRBV6-5,-,-,TRBJ1-1,TGTGCCAGCAGTTACCAGGTCCTGGGGAACACTGAAGCTTTCTTT,CASSYQVLGNTEAFF
TRBV6-1,-,-,TRBJ2-5,TGTGCCAGCAGTGAAGGGGCCCTCCAAGAGACCCAGTACTTC,CASSEGALQETQYF
TRBV11-1,-,-,TRBJ1-3,TGTGCCAGCAGCTGGGGTTCGGGACTTCGCTCTGGAAACACCATATATTTT,CASSWGSGLRSGNTIYF
TRBV5-1,TRBD2,-,TRBJ2-3,TGCGTCAGCAGCTTCGTAGCGGGGGACACAGATACGCAGTATTTT,CVSSFVAGDTDTQYF
TRBV28,TRBD1,-,TRBJ1-2,TGTGCCAGCAGTGGGGGGGACAGCTATGGCTACACCTTC,CASSGGDSYGYTF
TRBV5-4,TRBD1,-,TRBJ1-1,TGTGCCAGCAGCCCACCGGGACAGGGGTCGAGCACTGAAGCTTTCTTT,CASSPPGQGSSTEAFF
TRBV2,-,-,TRBJ1-5,TGTGCCAGCAGTCATCAACAGGTTTGGGGCGATCAGCCCCAGCATTTT,CASSHQQVWGDQPQHF
TRBV7-6,-,-,TRBJ1-3,TGTGCCAGCAGCATTAGTGGGGGGCCCGGAAACACCATATATTTT,CASSISGGPGNTIYF
TRBV7-2,-,-,TRBJ2-7,TGTGCCAGCAGCTTAGACACCTACGAGCAGTACTTC,CASSLDTYEQYF
TRBV6-5,-,-,TRBJ1-2,TGTGCCAGCAGTTCCGGGCCCGGCTACACCTTC,CASSSGPGYTF
TRBV10-3,TRBD1,-,TRBJ2-7,TGTGCCATCAGTGTAGCGGACAGGGGGCGAGAGCAGTACTTC,CAISVADRGREQYF
TRBV19,-,-,TRBJ2-3,TGTGCCAGTAACGCGGACGGGACAGATACGCAGTATTTT,CASNADGTDTQYF
TRBV5-6,TRBD1,-,TRBJ1-6,TGTGCCAGCAGCCTTGGACAGGGGGCAAAAAATTCACCCCTCCACTTT,CASSLGQGAKNSPLHF
TRBV28,-,-,TRBJ2-2,TGTGCCAGCACCCGGAACACCGGGGAGCTGTTTTTT,CASTRNTGELFF
TRBV2,-,-,TRBJ1-2,TGTGCCAGCAGTGACGGTAAGGGGAACCATGGCTACACCTTC,CASSDGKGNHGYTF
TRBV4-1,-,-,TRBJ2-5,TGCGCCAGCAGCCCGTATGGGCTAGCGACAAGGCACCAAGAGACCCAGTACTTC,CASSPYGLATRHQETQYF
TRBV5-5,TRBD1,-,TRBJ1-1,TGTGCCAGCAGCTTCCGGGACAGGTATTTTGAAGCTTTCTTT,CASSFRDRYFEAFF
TRBV9,-,-,TRBJ2-6,TGTGCCAGCAGCCTAGCCGGAGGGGGCAGCGCCTCTGGGGCCAACGTCCTGACTTTC,CASSLAGGGSASGANVLTF
TRBV7-6,-,once,TRBJ2-7,TGTGCCAGCAGCCAAACTACGAGGTGGATCGACGAGCAGTACTTC,CASSQTTRWIDEQYF
TRBV28,-,-,TRBJ1-5,TGTGCCAGCAGTTCAGCCCCTCGACAGGGCAATCAGCCCCAGCATTTT,CASSSAPRQGNQPQHF
TRBV2,-,-,TRBJ1-6,TGTGCCACCGCTCGGCAGGGCCCCCAAATTTATAATTCACCCCTCCACTTT,CATARQGPQIYNSPLHF
TRBV7-2,TRBD1,-,TRBJ1-1,TGTGCCAGCAGCTTAGCGCGGGGGACAGAAGAAGCTTTCTTT,CASSLARGTEEAFF
TRBV5-4,-,-,TRBJ2-3,TGTGCCAGCAGCTTGGACCCGGGGGAGGAAGATACGCAGTATTTT,CASSLDPGEEDTQYF
TRBV29-1,-,-,TRBJ2-7,TGCAGCGTGGGGGTTTCCTACGAGCAGTACTTC,CSVGVSYEQYF
TRBV7-9,-,-,TRBJ2-1,TGTGCCAGCAGCTTAAGTAGCAATGAGCAGTTCTTC,CASSLSSNEQFF
TRBV4-1,-,-,TRBJ2-1,TGCGCCAGCAGCCAACCCGGATTTGCGGGGAATGACAATGAGCAGTTCTTC,CASSQPGFAGNDNEQFF
TRBV27,-,-,TRBJ1-6,TGTGCCAGTAGGGGGGCGCGTTCACCCCTCCACTTT,CASRGARSPLHF
TRBV7-2,-,-,TRBJ2-7,TGTGCCAGCAGCTTAGACGCGGTATACGAGCAGTACTTC,CASSLDAVYEQYF
TRBV30,-,few,TRBJ2-1,TGTGCCTGGAGTGTAACCTCCCGCAATGAGCAGTTCTTC,CAWSVTSRNEQFF
TRBV2,TRBD2,-,TRBJ2-3,TGTGCCAGCGCCCGGGGGGGCCCTACAGATACGCAGTATTTT,CASARGGPTDTQYF
TRBV7-8,TRBD1,-,TRBJ2-5,TGTGCCAGCAGCCAGGACAGGGGCCAAGAGACCCAGTACTTC,CASSQDRGQETQYF